The 13 T cell receptor beta chains below were found in one sample sequenced in a study of T cell responses to AZD1222 COVID-19 vaccine. Libraries were prepared by immunoSEQ multiplex PCR; TCRdb keeps only in-frame clonotypes and omits some of them. This table has about 70,000 clones, roughly 91% appearing once. The specimen comprised peripheral blood, sampled 28 days after the second dose of the MenACWY control vaccine. These receptors all come from an adult who received the MenACWY meningococcal vaccine as a control.

The rearrangement uses TRBV7-9 and TRBJ1-1; D call uncertain. V was shortened by 5 bases and J by 7 bases, with 17 bases between the two germline ends. Germline V gene lookup returns CDR1 SEHNR and CDR2 FQNEAQ (reference sequence). The CDR3 has 14 residues. The DNA of the CDR3 is TGTGCCAGCAGCCCCCGTGGAGAGCCGAGTGAAGCTTTCTTT. Its protein product is CASSPRGEPSEAFF.

The J gene is TRBJ1-2, the V gene TRBV27; D might be TRBD1 (6 bases). Germline assignment: CDR1 MNHEY and CDR2 SMNVEV (reference sequence). V was pared by 3 bases and J by 0 bases, with 8 bases between. CDR3 length: 14 amino acids. The CDR3 region is CASSLDRANYGYTF. The CDR3 nucleotides read TGTGCCAGCAGTTTGGACAGAGCTAACTATGGCTACACCTTC.

The gene calls are TRBV19 and TRBJ2-7; D is perhaps TRBD2 (6 bases). CDR3 length equals 14 residues. The V gene's germline CDR1 is LNHDA and CDR2 SQIVND (reference sequence). V lost 3 bases and J 3 bases, leaving 12 bases between the germline ends. CDR3 loop: CASSMGDGGYEQYF. Here the CDR3 DNA reads TGTGCCAGTAGTATGGGAGACGGGGGCTACGAGCAGTACTTC.

The chain is built from TRBV7-3 and TRBJ1-6; possibly TRBD1 for D (5 bases). The CDR3 loop spans 15 amino acids. CDR1 and CDR2 (germline): SGHTA, FQGTGA. V shed 5 bases and J shed 7 bases, with 15 bases lying between them. CDR3 residues: CASSPTGRSNSPLHF. CDR3 bases: TGTGCCAGCAGCCCAACGGGACGGAGCAATTCACCCCTCCACTTT.

V is TRBV14 and J is TRBJ1-4; no clear D gene. Germline V gene data show CDR1 as SGHDN and CDR2 as FVKESK. This CDR3 comprises 15 residues. Between the trimmed V and J ends, which lost 1 base and 3 bases, there was a span of 9 bases. CDR3 coding DNA: TGTGCCAGCAGCCAAGTGGGCGGCTCTAATGAAAAACTGTTTTTT. Translating it yields CASSQVGGSNEKLFF.

This chain links TRBV29-1 with TRBJ2-3; TRBD1 is a possible D gene (6 bases). This CDR3 contains 14 residues. From germline, CDR1 is SQVTM and CDR2 ANQGSEA. Trimming left V 6 bases short and J 3 bases short, with 16 bases between. CDR3 amino acids: CSVRQESGTDTQYF. In nucleotides, the CDR3 is TGCAGCGTACGACAGGAATCAGGGACAGATACGCAGTATTTT.

The V call is TRBV7-2, the J call TRBJ2-1, with D unclear. Germline CDR1 SGHTA, CDR2 FQGNSA. CDR3 length: 13 amino acids. The V and J ends lost 2 bases and 6 bases respectively, with 8 bases between them. The CDR3 is CASSLLASNEQFF. In DNA, the CDR3 is TGTGCCAGCAGCTTATTAGCAAGCAATGAGCAGTTCTTC.

This clone has just one count. The V and J genes are TRBV5-4 and TRBJ1-4; no clear D. Trimming took off 0 bases at V and 8 bases at J, with 8 bases between the two ends. The CDR3 is 13 residues long. The germline V gene has CDR1 SGHNT and CDR2 YYREEE (reference sequence). The CDR3 bases are TGTGCCAGCAGCTTGGCCGGGATGGAAAAACTGTTTTTT. It specifies CASSLAGMEKLFF.

The chain carries TRBV3-1 (or the pseudogene TRBV3-2) and TRBJ2-1, with D possibly being TRBD2 (6 bases). CDR3 length: 15 residues. Between the trimmed V and J ends, which lost 1 base and 4 bases, there was a span of 11 bases. CDR1 LGHDT and CDR2 YNNKEL come from the germline V gene (reference sequence). The CDR3 DNA reads as TGTGCCAGCAGCCAAGGGGCGGGACGGTACAATGAGCAGTTCTTC. Translating it yields CASSQGAGRYNEQFF.

V and J are TRBV3-1 (or the pseudogene TRBV3-2) and TRBJ2-3; D is perhaps TRBD1 or TRBD2 (6 bases each). The V gene lost 7 bases and the J gene lost 2 bases, with 16 bases spanning the gap. Germline V gives CDR1 LGHDT, CDR2 YNNKEL (reference sequence). This CDR3 comprises 15 residues. This CDR3 is CASTFTGGLTDTQYF. The CDR3 DNA reads as TGTGCCAGCACCTTCACCGGGGGCCTCACAGATACGCAGTATTTT.

V is TRBV4-1 and J is TRBJ2-2, with D maybe TRBD1 (6 bases). The CDR3 contains 15 residues. Trimming shortened V by 3 bases and J by 3 bases, and 11 bases separated the two germline ends. Germline loops: CDR1 MGHRA, CDR2 YSYEKL. CDR3 DNA sequence: TGCGCCAGCAGCCATAATAAGGGGGACACCGGGGAGCTGTTTTTT. Translation: CASSHNKGDTGELFF.

V is TRBV28 and J is TRBJ1-2; the match to TRBD1 covers 7 bases. Trimming at V came to 4 bases and at J to 3 bases, leaving 8 bases not matched to a gene. The CDR3 has 15 residues. The germline gives CDR1 MDHEN, CDR2 SYDVKM. The CDR3 reads CASSSPPQGDYGYTF. The CDR3 DNA is TGTGCCAGCAGTTCCCCTCCGCAGGGGGACTATGGCTACACCTTC.

This clone was detected a few times. The gene calls are TRBV14 and TRBJ2-2; D gene unclear. With 2 bases removed from V and 1 base from J, the gap between germline ends came to 5 bases. CDR1 and CDR2 from the germline V gene are SGHDN and FVKESK. This CDR3 has 14 residues. CDR3 in DNA: TGTGCCAGCAGCCAATTCGGGAACACCGGGGAGCTGTTTTTT. This translates into CASSQFGNTGELFF.